What follows is one T cell receptor beta chain and its context. Its target is not known. The germline V gene has CDR1 SGHAT and CDR2 FQNNGV. The CDR3 runs 15 residues. V gave up 2 bases and J gave up 2 bases, with 12 bases separating them. Unique molecular identifiers were used in preparing the TCRbeta library. MiXCR, applied by TCRdb to the PCR reads, yields one record per CDR3 protein. The repertoire holds hundreds of thousands of distinct CDR3 sequences, with approximately 8% as singletons. The sample is drawn from a study of T-cell reconstitution after alpha-beta-depleted transplantation in children. General study results and limits: Approximately two months post-transplant, alpha-beta T cells reportedly originated from several hundred expanded graft clones. When one year had passed after transplant, most T-cell counts and diversity came from newly produced T cells. Some patients owed their high day-60 TCRbeta diversity to surviving recipient T cells and thymic progenitors.

The source material was PBMCs, mostly from graft donor cells, sampled 180 days after TCRalphabeta/CD19-depleted stem cell transplant. This TCR was recovered from a male patient younger than 18 who had a stem cell transplant for acute lymphoblastic leukemia, so the T cells may come from the graft donor. This chain links TRBV11-2 with TRBJ1-1, with D perhaps TRBD1 (6 bases). CDR3 residues: CASSLRGGDNTEAFF. The CDR3 bases are TGTGCCAGCAGCTTAAGGGGGGGAGACAACACTGAAGCTTTCTTT.